This T cell receptor beta chain stems from a study of siplizumab effects on memory and regulatory T cells. The repertoire was sequenced with immunoSEQ multiplex PCR; TCRdb's copy has only in-frame clones and lacks some. The sample shows 70,000 to 100,000 clones, 93% of them seen only once. Losses at the gene ends were 5 bases for V and 3 bases for J; bases not matched to a gene: 9. Germline V lookup: CDR1 SGHTA, CDR2 FQGNSA. The CDR3 covers 16 residues. This clone was recorded a few times. This sequence originates from a human donor in good health. The sequenced sample consisted of CD8+ T cells sorted from blood. The chain couples TRBV7-2 to TRBJ2-5; 10 bases fit TRBD2. The CDR3 reads CASSRRSGGHEETQYF. For the CDR3, the DNA is TGTGCCAGCAGCCGACGTAGCGGGGGGCACGAAGAGACCCAGTACTTC.